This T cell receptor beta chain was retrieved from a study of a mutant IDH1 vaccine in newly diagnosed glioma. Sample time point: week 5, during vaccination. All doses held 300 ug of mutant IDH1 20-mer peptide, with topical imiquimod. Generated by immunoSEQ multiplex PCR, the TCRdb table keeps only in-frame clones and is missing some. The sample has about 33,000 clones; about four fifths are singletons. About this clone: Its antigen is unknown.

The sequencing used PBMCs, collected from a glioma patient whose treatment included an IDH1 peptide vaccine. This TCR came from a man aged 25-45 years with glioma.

CDR3 loop: CASSRLTGGSYNEQFF. In nucleotides, the CDR3 is TGCGCCAGCAGCCGCCTTACAGGGGGTTCGTACAATGAGCAGTTCTTC. The chain combines TRBV4-1 with TRBJ2-1, with 8 bases matching TRBD1. The CDR3 has 16 amino acids. CDR1 MGHRA and CDR2 YSYEKL come from the germline V gene. Losses at the gene ends were 4 bases for V and 4 bases for J; bases not matched to a gene: 9.